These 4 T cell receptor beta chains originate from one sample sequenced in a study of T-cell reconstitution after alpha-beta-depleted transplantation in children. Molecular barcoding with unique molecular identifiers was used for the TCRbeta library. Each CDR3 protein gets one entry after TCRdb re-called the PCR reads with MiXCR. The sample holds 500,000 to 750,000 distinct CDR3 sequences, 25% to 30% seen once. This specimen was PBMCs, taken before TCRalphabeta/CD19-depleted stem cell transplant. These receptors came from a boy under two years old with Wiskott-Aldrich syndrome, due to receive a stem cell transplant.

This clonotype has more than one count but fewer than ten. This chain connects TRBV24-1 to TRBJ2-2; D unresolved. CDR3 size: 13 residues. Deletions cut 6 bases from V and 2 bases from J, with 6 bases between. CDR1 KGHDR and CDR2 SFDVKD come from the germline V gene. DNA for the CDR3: TGTGCCACCAGTCAACCTAACACCGGGGAGCTGTTTTTT. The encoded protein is CATSQPNTGELFF.

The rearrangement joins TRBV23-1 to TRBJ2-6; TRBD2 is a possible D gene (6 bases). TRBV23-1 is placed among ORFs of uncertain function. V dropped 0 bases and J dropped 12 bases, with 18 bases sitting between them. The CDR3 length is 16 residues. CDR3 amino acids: CASSQSSGRPLGVLTF. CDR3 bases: TGCGCCAGCAGTCAATCTTCCGGGAGACCCTTGGGCGTCCTGACTTTC.

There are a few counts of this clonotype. The CDR3 is CASSVGTSGSSEQFF. The CDR3 coding sequence is TGTGCCAGCAGCGTAGGAACTAGCGGGAGTAGTGAGCAGTTCTTC. V usage is TRBV9 and J usage is TRBJ2-1, with 11 bases identical to TRBD2. This CDR3 contains 15 residues. The germline V gene has CDR1 SGDLS and CDR2 YYNGEE. The J segment lost 9 bases and the V segment lost 0 bases, leaving 5 bases of the junction unmatched.

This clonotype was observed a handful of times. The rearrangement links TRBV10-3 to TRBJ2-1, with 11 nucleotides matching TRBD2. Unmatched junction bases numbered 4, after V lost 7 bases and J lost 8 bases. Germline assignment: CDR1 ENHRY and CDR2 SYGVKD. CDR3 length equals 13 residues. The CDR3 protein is CAINGLAGDEQFF. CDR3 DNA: TGTGCCATCAATGGACTAGCGGGCGATGAGCAGTTCTTC.